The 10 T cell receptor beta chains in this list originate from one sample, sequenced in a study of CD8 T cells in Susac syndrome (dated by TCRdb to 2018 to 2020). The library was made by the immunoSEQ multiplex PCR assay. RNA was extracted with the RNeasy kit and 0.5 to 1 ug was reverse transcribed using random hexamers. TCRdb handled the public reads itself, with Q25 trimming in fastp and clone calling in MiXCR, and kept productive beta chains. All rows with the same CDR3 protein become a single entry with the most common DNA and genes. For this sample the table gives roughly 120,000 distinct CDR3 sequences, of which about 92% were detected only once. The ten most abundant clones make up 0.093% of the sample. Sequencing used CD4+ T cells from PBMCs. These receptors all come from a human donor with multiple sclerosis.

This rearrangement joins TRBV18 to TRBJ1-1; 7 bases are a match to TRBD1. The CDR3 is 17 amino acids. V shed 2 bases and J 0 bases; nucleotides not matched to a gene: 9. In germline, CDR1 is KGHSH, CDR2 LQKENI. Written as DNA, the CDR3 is TGTGCCAGCTCACCATTAAGGACAGGCGGGATGAACACTGAAGCTTTCTTT. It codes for CASSPLRTGGMNTEAFF. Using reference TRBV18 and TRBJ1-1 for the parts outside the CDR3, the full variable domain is NAGVMQNPRHLVRRRGQEARLRCSPMKGHSHVYWYRQLPEEGLKFMVYLQKENIIDESGMPKERFSAEFPKEGPSILRIQQVVRGDSAAYFCASSPLRTGGMNTEAFFGQGTRLTVV.

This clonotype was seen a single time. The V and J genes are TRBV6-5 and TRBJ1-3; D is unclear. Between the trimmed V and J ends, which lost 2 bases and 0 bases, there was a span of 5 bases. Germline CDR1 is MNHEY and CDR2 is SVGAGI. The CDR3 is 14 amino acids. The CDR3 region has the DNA TGTGCCAGCAGTTACGGCTTCTCTGGAAACACCATATATTTT. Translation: CASSYGFSGNTIYF.

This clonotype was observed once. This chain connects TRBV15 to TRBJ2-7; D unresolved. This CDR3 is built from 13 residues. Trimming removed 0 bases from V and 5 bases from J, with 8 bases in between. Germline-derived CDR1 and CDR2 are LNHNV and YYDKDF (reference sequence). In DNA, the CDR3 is TGTGCCACCAGCAGAGATCGGGCCCACGAGCAGTACTTC. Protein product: CATSRDRAHEQYF.

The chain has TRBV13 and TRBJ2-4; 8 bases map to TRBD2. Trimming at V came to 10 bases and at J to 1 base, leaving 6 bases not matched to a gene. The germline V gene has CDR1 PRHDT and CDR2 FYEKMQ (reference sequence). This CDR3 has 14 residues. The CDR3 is CATRGAFAKNIQYF. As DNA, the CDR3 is TGTGCCACGCGGGGGGCGTTTGCCAAAAACATTCAGTACTTC.

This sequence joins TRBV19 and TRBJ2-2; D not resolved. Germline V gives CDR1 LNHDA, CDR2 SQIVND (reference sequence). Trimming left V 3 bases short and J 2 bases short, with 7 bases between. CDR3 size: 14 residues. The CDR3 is CASSMTVNTGELFF. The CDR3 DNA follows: TGTGCCAGTAGTATGACGGTCAACACCGGGGAGCTGTTTTTT.

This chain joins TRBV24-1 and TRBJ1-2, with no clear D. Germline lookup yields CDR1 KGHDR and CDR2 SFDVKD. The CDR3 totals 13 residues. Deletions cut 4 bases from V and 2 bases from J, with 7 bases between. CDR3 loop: CATSDAANYGYTF. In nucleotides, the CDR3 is TGTGCCACCAGTGACGCAGCCAACTATGGCTACACCTTC.

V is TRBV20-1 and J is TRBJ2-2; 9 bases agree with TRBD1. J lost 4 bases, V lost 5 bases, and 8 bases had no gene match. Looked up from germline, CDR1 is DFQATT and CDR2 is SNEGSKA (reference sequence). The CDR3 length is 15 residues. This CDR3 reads CSARTGGAITGELFF. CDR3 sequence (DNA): TGCAGTGCTCGCACAGGGGGCGCGATCACCGGGGAGCTGTTTTTT.

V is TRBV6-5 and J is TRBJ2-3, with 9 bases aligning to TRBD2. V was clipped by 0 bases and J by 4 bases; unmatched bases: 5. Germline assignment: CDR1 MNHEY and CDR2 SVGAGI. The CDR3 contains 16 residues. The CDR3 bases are TGTGCCAGCAGTTACTCGATGGCTAGCGGGGCAGATACGCAGTATTTT. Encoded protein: CASSYSMASGADTQYF.

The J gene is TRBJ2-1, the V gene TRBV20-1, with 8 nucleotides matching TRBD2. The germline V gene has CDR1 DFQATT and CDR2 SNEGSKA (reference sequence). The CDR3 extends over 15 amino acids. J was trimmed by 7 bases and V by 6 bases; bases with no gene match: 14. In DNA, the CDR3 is TGCAGTGCCCCAAACCAGCGGGGGCGCCCTAATGAGCAGTTCTTC. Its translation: CSAPNQRGRPNEQFF.

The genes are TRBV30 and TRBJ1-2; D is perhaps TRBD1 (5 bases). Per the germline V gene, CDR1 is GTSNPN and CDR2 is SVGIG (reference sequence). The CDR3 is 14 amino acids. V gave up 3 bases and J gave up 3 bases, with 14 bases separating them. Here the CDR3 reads CAWSAAGDYYGYTF. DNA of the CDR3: TGTGCCTGGAGCGCAGCGGGGGATTACTATGGCTACACCTTC. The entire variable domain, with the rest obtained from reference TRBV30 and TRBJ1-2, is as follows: SQTIHQWPATLVQPVGSPLSLECTVEGTSNPNLYWYRQAAGRGLQLLFYSVGIGQISSEVPQNLSASRPQDRQFILSSKKLLLSDSGFYLCAWSAAGDYYGYTFGSGTRLTVV.